A selection of T cell receptor beta chains follows, all from one sample in a study of somatic mutations in cytotoxic T cells in rheumatoid arthritis. Clones were sequenced by immunoSEQ multiplex PCR, and TCRdb holds only the in-frame ones, with some missing. The data hold around 19,000 clones, with 60% to 85% observed a single time. Input material: CD8+ T cells sorted from blood. Receptor source: an adult with rheumatoid arthritis. CDR3s include the opening cysteine and the closing phenylalanine or tryptophan. D genes are given only for firm matches. The size of a clone is reported for some rows only, either as once, few or many, or as a class for expanded clones.

v_gene: TRBV27; d_gene: TRBD1; j_gene: TRBJ2-2; abundance: .; len: 16; CDR3nt: TGTGCCAGCACCATACAGGGGCAGTTGAACACCGGGGAGCTGTTTTTT; CDR3aa: CASTIQGQLNTGELFF
v_gene: TRBV5-4; d_gene: .; j_gene: TRBJ1-1; abundance: .; len: 13; CDR3nt: TGTGCCAGCAGCTTCTGGGGGAACACTGAAGCTTTCTTT; CDR3aa: CASSFWGNTEAFF
v_gene: TRBV19; d_gene: TRBD2; j_gene: TRBJ2-7; abundance: .; len: 15; CDR3nt: TGTGCCAGTAGTCTGAATAGCGGGAGCCCCTACGAGCAGTACTTC; CDR3aa: CASSLNSGSPYEQYF
v_gene: TRBV7-9; d_gene: TRBD1; j_gene: TRBJ2-7; abundance: .; len: 12; CDR3nt: TGTGCCAGCAGCTCCGGACAGGGCGAGCAGTACTTC; CDR3aa: CASSSGQGEQYF
v_gene: TRBV7-9; d_gene: TRBD1; j_gene: TRBJ2-1; abundance: .; len: 16; CDR3nt: TGTGCCAGCAGCGGCCGGGACAGCCGCTCCTACAATGAGCAGTTCTTC; CDR3aa: CASSGRDSRSYNEQFF
v_gene: TRBV6-1; d_gene: .; j_gene: TRBJ2-4; abundance: .; len: 12; CDR3nt: TGTGCCAGCCTTTCGGACAGCAACATTCAGTACTTC; CDR3aa: CASLSDSNIQYF
v_gene: TRBV6-5; d_gene: TRBD2; j_gene: TRBJ2-7; abundance: .; len: 14; CDR3nt: TGTGCCAGCAGATATCTAGCGGGGGGCTACGAGCAGTACTTC; CDR3aa: CASRYLAGGYEQYF
v_gene: TRBV5-1; d_gene: TRBD1; j_gene: TRBJ1-5; abundance: .; len: 16; CDR3nt: TGCGCCAGCAGCTTGGTCCCAGGGGGGGGCAATCAGCCCCAGCATTTT; CDR3aa: CASSLVPGGGNQPQHF
v_gene: TRBV5-1; d_gene: TRBD2; j_gene: TRBJ2-1; abundance: .; len: 17; CDR3nt: TGCGCCAGCAGCCCCGGACTAGCGGGAGGATCCTACAATGAGCAGTTCTTC; CDR3aa: CASSPGLAGGSYNEQFF
v_gene: TRBV5-8; d_gene: .; j_gene: TRBJ1-5; abundance: .; len: 15; CDR3nt: TGTGCCAGCAGCGTTTGGTGGGGGAACAATCAGCCCCAGCATTTT; CDR3aa: CASSVWWGNNQPQHF
v_gene: TRBV7-6; d_gene: .; j_gene: TRBJ2-3; abundance: few; len: 12; CDR3nt: TGTGCCAGCAGCCGTCTCGGTGATACGCAGTATTTT; CDR3aa: CASSRLGDTQYF
v_gene: TRBV5-4; d_gene: TRBD2; j_gene: TRBJ2-7; abundance: once; len: 16; CDR3nt: TGTGCCAGCAGCTTGGGGACTAGTGCCTTCCTCTACGAGCAGTACTTC; CDR3aa: CASSLGTSAFLYEQYF
v_gene: TRBV27; d_gene: TRBD2; j_gene: TRBJ2-5; abundance: .; len: 15; CDR3nt: TGTGCCAGCAGTTTAAGCCCCGGACTAGTTTGGACCCAGTACTTC; CDR3aa: CASSLSPGLVWTQYF
v_gene: TRBV28; d_gene: TRBD1; j_gene: TRBJ2-7; abundance: .; len: 16; CDR3nt: TGTGCCAGCAGTTTCGGCGACAGGGGGCGCGGGTACGAGCAGTACTTC; CDR3aa: CASSFGDRGRGYEQYF
v_gene: TRBV6-5; d_gene: .; j_gene: TRBJ1-5; abundance: .; len: 15; CDR3nt: TGTGCCAGCAGTTACCCCAGTCCTCGGGGGCAGCCCCAGCATTTT; CDR3aa: CASSYPSPRGQPQHF
v_gene: TRBV10-3; d_gene: .; j_gene: TRBJ2-2; abundance: .; len: 15; CDR3nt: TGTGCCATCAGGGCGGACGGGGGCTACACCGGGGAGCTGTTTTTT; CDR3aa: CAIRADGGYTGELFF
v_gene: TRBV4-1; d_gene: .; j_gene: TRBJ1-4; abundance: .; len: 16; CDR3nt: TGCGCCAGCAGCCCCGCAGTTTCTACAACTAATGAAAAACTGTTTTTT; CDR3aa: CASSPAVSTTNEKLFF
v_gene: TRBV15; d_gene: TRBD1; j_gene: TRBJ2-2; abundance: .; len: 15; CDR3nt: TGTGCCACCGAAGATGGGGACAGGGTGTACGGGGAGCTGTTTTTT; CDR3aa: CATEDGDRVYGELFF
v_gene: TRBV7-6; d_gene: TRBD2; j_gene: TRBJ2-2; abundance: .; len: 18; CDR3nt: TGTGCCAGCAGCTTAGCCCCACTAGCGTCCGCGAACACCGGGGAGCTGTTTTTT; CDR3aa: CASSLAPLASANTGELFF
v_gene: TRBV5-6; d_gene: .; j_gene: TRBJ2-7; abundance: .; len: 12; CDR3nt: TGTGCCAGCAGCTCCTTCCGGGCAGGGGAGCACTTC; CDR3aa: CASSSFRAGEHF
v_gene: TRBV28; d_gene: TRBD2; j_gene: TRBJ2-6; abundance: .; len: 19; CDR3nt: TGTGCCAGCAGTTTGTTCCGGGGGGGGCGACTCTCCGGGGCCAACGTCCTGACTTTC; CDR3aa: CASSLFRGGRLSGANVLTF
v_gene: TRBV5-1; d_gene: TRBD2; j_gene: TRBJ2-1; abundance: once; len: 15; CDR3nt: TGCGCCAGCAGCTGGACTAGCGGGAACTACAATGAGCAGTTCTTC; CDR3aa: CASSWTSGNYNEQFF
v_gene: TRBV19; d_gene: TRBD1; j_gene: TRBJ2-7; abundance: few; len: 15; CDR3nt: TGTGCCAGTAGTATCGGGGACAGGGGGCAGAACGAGCAGTACTTC; CDR3aa: CASSIGDRGQNEQYF
v_gene: TRBV7-6; d_gene: .; j_gene: TRBJ2-3; abundance: .; len: 14; CDR3nt: TGTGCCAGCAGCTTAGGACTGCCGGGGGATACGCAGTATTTT; CDR3aa: CASSLGLPGDTQYF
v_gene: TRBV29-1; d_gene: .; j_gene: TRBJ2-2; abundance: .; len: 13; CDR3nt: TGCAGCGGTCTCGTCAGGGTGACCGGGGAGCTGTTTTTT; CDR3aa: CSGLVRVTGELFF
v_gene: TRBV5-4; d_gene: .; j_gene: TRBJ2-3; abundance: .; len: 15; CDR3nt: TGTGCCAGCAGCCCGTTTGCGGCACCCACAGATACGCAGTATTTT; CDR3aa: CASSPFAAPTDTQYF
v_gene: TRBV11-3; d_gene: .; j_gene: TRBJ2-3; abundance: .; len: 16; CDR3nt: TGTGCCAGCAGCTTAAGGCACGGGGGCCTCACAGATACGCAGTATTTT; CDR3aa: CASSLRHGGLTDTQYF
v_gene: TRBV7-9; d_gene: .; j_gene: TRBJ2-1; abundance: .; len: 15; CDR3nt: TGTGCCAGCAGCTCCCAAGGGGCCAGTTACAATGAGCAGTTCTTC; CDR3aa: CASSSQGASYNEQFF
v_gene: TRBV4-1; d_gene: TRBD1; j_gene: TRBJ1-1; abundance: once; len: 11; CDR3nt: TGCGCCAGCAGCACCCGACAGGGAACTTTCTTT; CDR3aa: CASSTRQGTFF
v_gene: TRBV11-1; d_gene: TRBD2; j_gene: TRBJ2-1; abundance: few; len: 16; CDR3nt: TGTGCCAGCAGCTTAGTCGCCGGGGGGGTATACAATGAGCAGTTCTTC; CDR3aa: CASSLVAGGVYNEQFF
v_gene: TRBV7-6; d_gene: .; j_gene: TRBJ2-6; abundance: .; len: 14; CDR3nt: TGTGCCAGCAGCGGGGGTTCTGGGGCCAACGTCCTGACTTTC; CDR3aa: CASSGGSGANVLTF
v_gene: TRBV7-6; d_gene: .; j_gene: TRBJ2-2; abundance: few; len: 13; CDR3nt: TGTGCCAGCAGCCCGCTGAGTGCCGGGGAGCTGTTTTTT; CDR3aa: CASSPLSAGELFF
v_gene: TRBV27; d_gene: .; j_gene: TRBJ2-2; abundance: .; len: 15; CDR3nt: TGTGCCAGCAGTTTAACTGGGGGCGGGTTGAGGGAGCTGTTTTTT; CDR3aa: CASSLTGGGLRELFF
v_gene: TRBV11-3; d_gene: TRBD1; j_gene: TRBJ1-1; abundance: few; len: 13; CDR3nt: TGTGCCAGCTCCGGGACAGGGGGCCTTGAAGCTTTCTTT; CDR3aa: CASSGTGGLEAFF
v_gene: TRBV7-8; d_gene: TRBD2; j_gene: TRBJ2-7; abundance: .; len: 16; CDR3nt: TGTGCCAGCAGGGCCGCGGCTAGCGGGAGTCTCTACGAGCAGTACTTC; CDR3aa: CASRAAASGSLYEQYF
v_gene: TRBV28; d_gene: TRBD2; j_gene: TRBJ2-1; abundance: .; len: 17; CDR3nt: TGTGCCAGCAGTACCCAATCTCAGCGGGGGGGCCTCAATGAGCAGTTCTTC; CDR3aa: CASSTQSQRGGLNEQFF
v_gene: TRBV6-6; d_gene: TRBD2; j_gene: TRBJ2-3; abundance: .; len: 16; CDR3nt: TGTGCCAGCAGTCCGTACGGGAGGGCGGGCACAGATACGCAGTATTTT; CDR3aa: CASSPYGRAGTDTQYF
v_gene: TRBV21-1; d_gene: .; j_gene: TRBJ2-3; abundance: .; len: 16; CDR3nt: TGTGCCAGCAGCAAACGACTAGCGGGGTCCACAGATACGCAGTATTTT; CDR3aa: CASSKRLAGSTDTQYF
v_gene: TRBV19; d_gene: TRBD1; j_gene: TRBJ1-4; abundance: .; len: 15; CDR3nt: TGTGCCAGTAGTCCAGGGGGCGCGGCTAATGAAAAACTGTTTTTT; CDR3aa: CASSPGGAANEKLFF
v_gene: TRBV10-2; d_gene: .; j_gene: TRBJ2-2; abundance: .; len: 11; CDR3nt: TGCGCCAGCAGAAGTGCCGGGGAGCTGTTTTTT; CDR3aa: CASRSAGELFF
v_gene: TRBV27; d_gene: TRBD2; j_gene: TRBJ2-3; abundance: .; len: 17; CDR3nt: TGTGCCAGCGGAACTCGGACTAGCGGGGCCTCCACAGATACGCAGTATTTT; CDR3aa: CASGTRTSGASTDTQYF
v_gene: TRBV15; d_gene: .; j_gene: TRBJ2-3; abundance: once; len: 14; CDR3nt: TGTGCCACCAGCGCCGGGGTATCGTCCGATACGCAGTATTTT; CDR3aa: CATSAGVSSDTQYF
v_gene: TRBV11-2; d_gene: .; j_gene: TRBJ2-1; abundance: .; len: 15; CDR3nt: TGTGCCAGCAGCCCCCAGGGGAATCTCCACAATGAGCAGTTCTTC; CDR3aa: CASSPQGNLHNEQFF
v_gene: TRBV11-2; d_gene: .; j_gene: TRBJ2-3; abundance: .; len: 16; CDR3nt: TGTGCCAGCAGCTTAGTGTTGGGCCAGGGGACAGATACGCAGTATTTT; CDR3aa: CASSLVLGQGTDTQYF
v_gene: TRBV7-9; d_gene: .; j_gene: TRBJ2-2; abundance: few; len: 12; CDR3nt: TGTGCCTGTGACAGGAACACCGGGGAGCTGTTTTTT; CDR3aa: CACDRNTGELFF
v_gene: TRBV11-3; d_gene: .; j_gene: TRBJ2-1; abundance: .; len: 13; CDR3nt: TGTGCCAGCGGCTGGGACGTTGACAATGAGCAGTTCTTC; CDR3aa: CASGWDVDNEQFF
v_gene: TRBV5-6; d_gene: .; j_gene: TRBJ1-2; abundance: .; len: 13; CDR3nt: TGTGCCAGCAGCTCGGCAGGGTCCTATGGCTACACCTTC; CDR3aa: CASSSAGSYGYTF
v_gene: TRBV4-1; d_gene: .; j_gene: TRBJ2-7; abundance: .; len: 15; CDR3nt: TGCGCCAGCAGCCACCGACAGGGAGGCGGCTACGAGCAGTACTTC; CDR3aa: CASSHRQGGGYEQYF
v_gene: TRBV6-1; d_gene: TRBD1; j_gene: TRBJ2-1; abundance: .; len: 15; CDR3nt: TGTGCCAGCAAGAAAGACAGGGGGCTCTACAATGAGCAGTTCTTC; CDR3aa: CASKKDRGLYNEQFF
v_gene: TRBV27; d_gene: .; j_gene: TRBJ2-1; abundance: once; len: 14; CDR3nt: TGTGCCAGCAGTCCGTCCCTGACAGTGAATGAGCAGTTCTTC; CDR3aa: CASSPSLTVNEQFF
v_gene: TRBV7-9; d_gene: .; j_gene: TRBJ2-2; abundance: .; len: 16; CDR3nt: TGTGCCAGCAGCTTAGCCCACTGGGGGCAAAGCGGGGAGCTGTTTTTT; CDR3aa: CASSLAHWGQSGELFF